This passage covers 27 T cell receptor beta chains from one sample sequenced in a study of T cell repertoires in cytomegalovirus infection. TCRdb reanalysed the reads using MiXCR and keeps one entry per CDR3 protein. The table includes 350,000 to 400,000 distinct CDR3 sequences, about 34% detected once. These TCRs' antigens remain unknown. Source: cultured PBMCs, taken from culture after CMV antigen stimulation. These receptor sequences come from a human donor in good health (CMV status not recorded). Some clones in this sample may be carry-over from other donors' samples.

This chain uses TRBV23-1 with TRBJ2-7; D is possibly TRBD2 (5 bases). TRBV23-1 is reported as an ORF; its role is uncertain. This CDR3 spans 15 amino acids. V dropped 0 bases and J dropped 5 bases, with 14 bases sitting between them. The CDR3 nucleotides read TGCGCCAGCAGTCAATCAGAGGGCCTAGAAGACGAGCAGTACGTC. This translates into CASSQSEGLEDEQYV.

This clonotype turned up a few times. The chain employs TRBV30 and TRBJ2-1, with D tentatively TRBD1 (6 bases). Trimming took 0 bases from V and 3 from J, leaving 15 bases between them. The CDR3 consists of 16 residues. Germline V gene data show CDR1 as GTSNPN and CDR2 as SVGIG (reference sequence). CDR3 sequence (DNA): TGTGCCTGGAGTGTATTTGGGACAAGACTCTACAATGAGCAGTTCTTC. It yields the protein CAWSVFGTRLYNEQFF.

The V call is TRBV7-9, the J call TRBJ2-7, with D unclear. Trimming removed 5 bases from V and 4 bases from J, with 18 bases in between. CDR3 length: 15 amino acids. CDR1 is SEHNR and CDR2 is FQNEAQ in the germline V gene (reference sequence). CDR3 sequence: CASSVKGAWSYEQYF. Written as DNA, the CDR3 is TGTGCCAGCAGCGTCAAGGGCGCATGGTCGTACGAGCAGTACTTC.

This clonotype was picked up a small number of times. The J gene is TRBJ2-3, the V gene TRBV5-1; D is undetermined. The CDR3 contains 15 residues. With 0 bases removed from V and 2 bases from J, the gap between germline ends came to 10 bases. The germline V gene encodes CDR1 SGHRS and CDR2 YFSETQ. Here the CDR3 DNA reads TGCGCCAGCAGCTTGGCCGCGAGGTTCACAGATACGCAGTATTTT. Residues: CASSLAARFTDTQYF. Combining the CDR3 with reference TRBV5-1 and TRBJ2-3 gives the whole variable domain KAGVTQTPRYLIKTRGQQVTLSCSPISGHRSVSWYQQTPGQGLQFLFEYFSETQRNKGNFPGRFSGRQFSNSRSEMNVSTLELGDSALYLCASSLAARFTDTQYFGPGTRLTVL.

The chain combines TRBV19 with TRBJ1-5; D perhaps matches TRBD1 (5 bases). V was clipped by 7 bases and J by 3 bases, with 16 bases between them. The CDR3 totals 15 residues. Germline assignment: CDR1 LNHDA and CDR2 SQIVND (reference sequence). The DNA of the CDR3 is TGTGCCAGTACCCCCTGGGGCAGTAACAATCAGCCCCAGCATTTT. It encodes CASTPWGSNNQPQHF.

The chain joins TRBV7-2 to TRBJ1-6; no clear D. The V end was cut by 3 bases, the J end by 5 bases, with 2 bases between. The CDR3 runs 12 residues. The germline V gene has CDR1 SGHTA and CDR2 FQGNSA. The CDR3 spells CASSFNNSPLHF. CDR3 bases: TGTGCCAGCAGCTTCAATAATTCACCCCTCCACTTT.

The V and J genes are TRBV12-3 or TRBV12-4 and TRBJ1-2; D ambiguous. V lost 5 bases, J lost 8 bases, and 15 bases lay in between. This CDR3 is 13 amino acids long. The CDR3 DNA sequence: TGTGCCAGCAGTCCCTCCAGGTTTGGAGGCTACACCTTC. It codes for CASSPSRFGGYTF.

This clonotype was recorded many times. The J gene is TRBJ2-3, the V gene TRBV7-2; D uncertain. Trimming left V 3 bases short and J 4 bases short, with 5 bases between. The CDR3 spans 12 residues. Germline V CDR1 and CDR2: SGHTA, FQGNSA. The CDR3 DNA reads as TGTGCCAGCAGCTTCTACGCAGATACGCAGTATTTT. This sequence encodes CASSFYADTQYF.

V is TRBV6-2 or TRBV6-3 and J is TRBJ2-7; perhaps TRBD2 as D (6 bases). CDR3 length: 15 amino acids. V was trimmed by 5 bases and J by 0 bases, leaving 14 bases between them. Germline CDR1 reads MNHEY; CDR2 reads SVGEGT. The DNA of the CDR3 is TGTGCCAGCAGTACGGGACTGCAGAGCTCCTACGAGCAGTACTTC. It codes for CASSTGLQSSYEQYF.

The V and J genes are TRBV6-2 or TRBV6-3 and TRBJ1-1, with D maybe TRBD1 (6 bases). In germline, CDR1 is MNHEY, CDR2 SVGEGT. The germline V and J ends were trimmed by 6 bases and 4 bases, with 15 bases remaining between them. This CDR3 has 14 amino acids. CDR3 sequence reads: CASRSTGRATEAFF. CDR3 nucleotide sequence: TGTGCCAGCAGGTCCACAGGGAGGGCCACTGAAGCTTTCTTT.

This clonotype came up a few times. This chain's CDR3 is CSAPGTVRTYGYGYTF. The CDR3 DNA reads TGCAGTGCCCCCGGGACGGTCCGTACCTATGGGTATGGCTACACCTTC. This sequence joins TRBV20-1 and TRBJ1-2, with D perhaps TRBD1 (5 bases). Germline loops: CDR1 DFQATT, CDR2 SNEGSKA (reference sequence). The CDR3 runs 16 residues. Between the trimmed V and J ends, which lost 6 bases and 5 bases, there was a span of 25 bases.

This clonotype was counted ten times or more. The rearrangement links TRBV15 to TRBJ1-3; TRBD1 is a possible D gene (6 bases). Per germline, CDR1 LNHNV and CDR2 YYDKDF (reference sequence). CDR3 size: 16 residues. Trimming cost V 1 base and J 0 bases, with 10 bases left between them. Here the CDR3 reads CATSRAGQSSGNTIYF. In DNA form, the CDR3 reads TGTGCCACCAGCAGAGCCGGACAGAGCTCTGGAAACACCATATATTTT.

J is TRBJ2-3 and V is TRBV12-3 or TRBV12-4; the match to TRBD2 covers 7 bases. The V segment lost 0 bases and the J segment 3 bases; nucleotides outside the gene matches: 9. The CDR3 is made up of 17 amino acids. The CDR3 loop reads CASSLAYSASGTDTQYF. As DNA, the CDR3 is TGTGCCAGCAGTTTAGCTTATTCGGCTAGCGGAACAGATACGCAGTATTTT.

There are a few counts of this clonotype. This sequence joins TRBV5-1 and TRBJ1-2; D perhaps matches TRBD1 (5 bases). Trimming took 4 bases from V and 1 from J, leaving 8 bases between them. The CDR3 extends over 13 amino acids. From germline, CDR1 is SGHRS and CDR2 YFSETQ. The CDR3 sequence is CASSDGHNYGYTF. The CDR3 DNA is TGCGCCAGCAGCGACGGACATAACTATGGCTACACCTTC.

The chain couples TRBV7-9 to TRBJ2-1, with D perhaps TRBD1 (7 bases). Germline-derived CDR1 and CDR2 are SEHNR and FQNEAQ (reference sequence). This CDR3 region has 15 residues. Deletions cut 5 bases from V and 5 bases from J, with 16 bases between. CDR3 amino acids: CASSPGRGADNEQFF. The CDR3 DNA reads TGTGCCAGCAGCCCCGGCAGGGGGGCGGACAATGAGCAGTTCTTC.

The chain is built from TRBV5-6 and TRBJ2-7, with D tentatively TRBD1 or TRBD2 (7 bases each). CDR1 SGHDT and CDR2 YYEEEE come from the germline V gene. This CDR3 spans 14 amino acids. The V gene lost 4 bases and the J gene lost 4 bases, with 15 bases spanning the gap. The CDR3 here is CASSTPQGGYEQYF. The CDR3 DNA follows: TGTGCCAGCAGCACCCCTCAGGGGGGGTACGAGCAGTACTTC.

This chain links TRBV7-4 with TRBJ2-4, with 10 bases lining up with TRBD1. The CDR3 is 20 residues long. Germline V gene lookup returns CDR1 SGHVT and CDR2 SQSDAQ. The V and J ends lost 5 bases and 1 base, in that order; junction bases with no gene match: 17. In nucleotides, the CDR3 is TGTGCCAGCAGCGTAGGAGACAGGGGGCGATCCTTTCATGCCAAAAACATTCAGTACTTC. It encodes CASSVGDRGRSFHAKNIQYF. Together with reference TRBV7-4 and TRBJ2-4, the CDR3 gives the full variable domain: GAGVSQSPRYKVAKRGRDVALRCDSISGHVTLYWYRQTLGQGSEVLTYSQSDAQRDKSGRPSGRFSAERPERSVSTLKIQRTEQGDSAVYLCASSVGDRGRSFHAKNIQYFGAGTRLSVL.

The chain uses TRBV7-9 and TRBJ2-5, with D tentatively TRBD2 (6 bases). V was cut by 11 bases and J by 2 bases, with 9 bases left in between. The CDR3 has 11 residues. The germline V gene encodes CDR1 SEHNR and CDR2 FQNEAQ (reference sequence). Here the CDR3 reads CAVGGQETQYF. For the CDR3, the DNA is TGTGCCGTTGGGGGGCAAGAGACCCAGTACTTC.

The gene calls are TRBV6-2 or TRBV6-3 and TRBJ2-4; 9 bases fit TRBD2. The CDR3 covers 15 residues. From germline, CDR1 is MNHEY and CDR2 SVGEGT. V lost 2 bases to trimming and J lost 7 bases; unmatched junction nucleotides: 6. The CDR3 bases are TGTGCCAGCAGTTACCCCGGGACTAGCCGTAACATTCAGTACTTC. Amino acid sequence: CASSYPGTSRNIQYF.

The V gene is TRBV5-3, the J gene TRBJ2-4; TRBD2 matches 10 bases. TRBV5-3 is flagged as an ORF with uncertain function. Losses at the gene ends were 8 bases for V and 0 bases for J; bases not matched to a gene: 11. The CDR3 length is 17 residues. The CDR3 loop reads CASREGPSGRAKNIQYF. The CDR3 DNA reads TGTGCCAGCAGAGAGGGTCCTAGCGGGAGAGCCAAAAACATTCAGTACTTC.

The J gene is TRBJ2-2, the V gene TRBV12-3 or TRBV12-4; tentatively, D is TRBD1 (5 bases). V was cut by 3 bases and J by 6 bases, with 8 bases left in between. The CDR3 is 13 residues long. CDR3 protein: CASSFTGAGELFF. DNA of the CDR3: TGTGCCAGCAGTTTTACAGGCGCCGGGGAGCTGTTTTTT.

This chain uses TRBV2 with TRBJ1-1; D is unresolved. Trimming shortened V by 2 bases and J by 2 bases, and 9 bases separated the two germline ends. Germline V CDR1 and CDR2: SNHLY, FYNNEI. This CDR3 spans 14 amino acids. CDR3 residues: CASSETQINTEAFF. CDR3 sequence (DNA): TGTGCCAGCAGTGAAACCCAGATCAACACTGAAGCTTTCTTT.

This clonotype was observed a few times. The chain combines TRBV19 with TRBJ2-2; D call uncertain. Germline V CDR1 and CDR2: LNHDA, SQIVND (reference sequence). The CDR3 is made up of 15 amino acids. V dropped 2 bases and J dropped 7 bases, with 14 bases sitting between them. The CDR3 nucleotides are TGTGCCAGTAGTATAAATGGGCTCTCCATCGGGGAGCTGTTTTTT. Residues: CASSINGLSIGELFF.

The V gene is TRBV6-5, the J gene TRBJ2-5; maybe TRBD1 (5 bases). This CDR3 spans 13 amino acids. The V gene lost 6 bases and the J gene lost 2 bases, with 10 bases spanning the gap. Germline V gene sequence: CDR1 MNHEY, CDR2 SVGAGI. CDR3 region: CASRETVQETQYF. DNA for the CDR3: TGTGCCAGCAGGGAGACAGTTCAAGAGACCCAGTACTTC.

This clonotype was seen only a few times. The chain joins TRBV12-5 to TRBJ1-1; D not certain. Germline CDR1 is LGHNT and CDR2 is FRNRAP. V was shortened by 3 bases and J by 7 bases, with 12 bases between the two germline ends. This CDR3 region has 13 residues. The CDR3 sequence is CASGFLPGSEAFF. CDR3 DNA: TGTGCTAGTGGTTTTCTCCCCGGGAGTGAAGCTTTCTTT. The full variable domain, with the rest looked up from reference TRBV12-5 and TRBJ1-1, is DARVTQTPRHKVTEMGQEVTMRCQPILGHNTVFWYRQTMMQGLELLAYFRNRAPLDDSGMPKDRFSAEMPDATLATLKIQPSEPRDSAVYFCASGFLPGSEAFFGQGTRLTVV.

V usage is TRBV7-2 and J usage is TRBJ1-2; no definite D call. The ends were cut back, 4 bases at V and 2 bases at J, with 17 bases in the middle. The CDR3 totals 16 residues. The germline V gene has CDR1 SGHTA and CDR2 FQGNSA. CDR3 DNA sequence: TGTGCCAGCAGCTCGCCGGTTGGAGGAGGAAACTATGGCTACACCTTC. Translation gives CASSSPVGGGNYGYTF.

This clonotype was seen repeatedly, ten times or more. The rearrangement uses TRBV7-8 and TRBJ2-7; TRBD2 aligns across 8 bases. The V segment lost 1 base and the J segment 3 bases; nucleotides outside the gene matches: 5. CDR3 length equals 15 residues. The germline V gene encodes CDR1 SGHVS and CDR2 FQNEAQ. CDR3 DNA: TGTGCCAGCAGCTTAGGACGAGGGACTAGCTACGAGCAGTACGTC. Its protein is CASSLGRGTSYEQYV.